A selection of T cell receptor beta chains follows, all from one sample in a study of cytomegalovirus exposure and HLA in healthy donors. Some clones are missing from TCRdb's copy, which holds only in-frame ones; the method was immunoSEQ multiplex PCR. The table shows about 280,000 clones, with roughly 85% occurring only once. What was sequenced was PBMCs. These receptors were collected from a woman younger than 35 in good health and CMV-seronegative. The CDR3 runs from the conserved cysteine through the conserved F or W. Fields, in order: clone size, D gene, V gene, J gene, CDR3 protein, CDR3 DNA. D genes are given only for firm matches. For some rows the clone size is stated as once, few or many, or as a class when expanded; others skip it.

clone_size: -
d_call: -
v_call: TRBV5-4
j_call: TRBJ2-3
cdr3_aa: CASSHTGTSTDTQYF
cdr3_nt: TGTGCCAGCAGCCATACCGGGACTAGCACAGATACGCAGTATTTT

clone_size: once
d_call: TRBD2
v_call: TRBV9
j_call: TRBJ2-3
cdr3_aa: CASTGGNTDTQYF
cdr3_nt: TGTGCCAGCACGGGGGGTAACACAGATACGCAGTATTTT

clone_size: -
d_call: TRBD1
v_call: TRBV27
j_call: TRBJ1-3
cdr3_aa: CASSPLHSGGIGNTIYF
cdr3_nt: TGTGCCAGCAGTCCCCTTCACTCAGGGGGCATCGGAAACACCATATATTTT

clone_size: -
d_call: -
v_call: TRBV2
j_call: TRBJ2-6
cdr3_aa: CATHRDTLVGANVLTF
cdr3_nt: TGTGCCACGCACCGAGACACCTTGGTAGGGGCCAACGTCCTGACTTTC

clone_size: few
d_call: TRBD2
v_call: TRBV30
j_call: TRBJ2-3
cdr3_aa: CAWSLTSGGPFSTDTQYF
cdr3_nt: TGTGCCTGGAGCCTCACTAGCGGGGGGCCCTTTAGCACAGATACGCAGTATTTT

clone_size: -
d_call: TRBD1
v_call: TRBV9
j_call: TRBJ1-2
cdr3_aa: CASTHWRDRESDYGYTF
cdr3_nt: TGTGCCAGCACCCATTGGAGAGACAGGGAATCGGACTATGGCTACACCTTC

clone_size: once
d_call: -
v_call: TRBV4-1
j_call: TRBJ1-2
cdr3_aa: CASSQDFPGQIGYGYTF
cdr3_nt: TGCGCCAGCAGCCAAGATTTCCCCGGACAGATAGGATATGGCTACACCTTC

clone_size: -
d_call: -
v_call: TRBV29-1
j_call: TRBJ2-1
cdr3_aa: CSVERLNEQFF
cdr3_nt: TGCAGCGTTGAAAGACTCAATGAGCAGTTCTTC

clone_size: once
d_call: TRBD1
v_call: TRBV29-1
j_call: TRBJ1-1
cdr3_aa: CSVSKTGLSTEAFF
cdr3_nt: TGCAGCGTTTCTAAGACAGGGTTAAGCACTGAAGCTTTCTTT

clone_size: once
d_call: -
v_call: TRBV27
j_call: TRBJ2-7
cdr3_aa: CASSFGQSYEQYF
cdr3_nt: TGTGCCAGCAGTTTTGGACAGTCCTACGAGCAGTACTTC

clone_size: few
d_call: -
v_call: TRBV10-3
j_call: TRBJ2-1
cdr3_aa: CALRGGQDNEQFF
cdr3_nt: TGTGCCCTTCGCGGAGGGCAGGACAATGAGCAGTTCTTC

clone_size: -
d_call: -
v_call: TRBV25-1
j_call: TRBJ2-6
cdr3_aa: CASSVSGANVLTF
cdr3_nt: TGTGCCAGCAGTGTATCTGGGGCCAACGTCCTGACTTTC

clone_size: -
d_call: -
v_call: TRBV4-3
j_call: TRBJ1-1
cdr3_aa: CASSQEALSTMNTEAFF
cdr3_nt: TGCGCCAGCAGCCAAGAAGCACTCTCTACCATGAACACTGAAGCTTTCTTT

clone_size: -
d_call: TRBD1
v_call: TRBV7-9
j_call: TRBJ1-2
cdr3_aa: CASSSGQGGGYTF
cdr3_nt: TGTGCCAGCAGCTCAGGACAGGGGGGTGGCTACACCTTC

clone_size: -
d_call: TRBD2
v_call: TRBV7-2
j_call: TRBJ2-3
cdr3_aa: CASSFAGADTQYF
cdr3_nt: TGTGCCAGCAGCTTTGCGGGAGCAGATACGCAGTATTTT

clone_size: -
d_call: -
v_call: TRBV27
j_call: TRBJ1-1
cdr3_aa: CASSPRVGWFATEAFF
cdr3_nt: TGTGCCAGCAGCCCTCGGGTGGGTTGGTTTGCTACTGAAGCTTTCTTT

clone_size: -
d_call: -
v_call: TRBV2
j_call: TRBJ2-7
cdr3_aa: CASNAYFETEQYF
cdr3_nt: TGTGCCAGCAACGCCTACTTCGAAACGGAGCAGTACTTC

clone_size: -
d_call: -
v_call: TRBV30
j_call: TRBJ2-1
cdr3_aa: CAWSVHLGNEQFF
cdr3_nt: TGTGCCTGGAGTGTACATCTTGGCAATGAGCAGTTCTTC

clone_size: -
d_call: TRBD2
v_call: TRBV28
j_call: TRBJ2-7
cdr3_aa: CASSQSGGAYEQYF
cdr3_nt: TGTGCCAGCAGCCAAAGCGGGGGGGCCTACGAGCAGTACTTC

clone_size: -
d_call: -
v_call: TRBV18
j_call: TRBJ1-1
cdr3_aa: CASSPTTTGNTEAFF
cdr3_nt: TGTGCCAGCTCACCCACTACTACAGGGAACACTGAAGCTTTCTTT

clone_size: -
d_call: -
v_call: TRBV4-3
j_call: TRBJ2-3
cdr3_aa: CASSLGAISDTQYF
cdr3_nt: TGCGCCAGCAGCCTAGGGGCTATATCAGATACGCAGTATTTT

clone_size: -
d_call: -
v_call: TRBV7-3
j_call: TRBJ1-1
cdr3_aa: CASSLDSRTEAFF
cdr3_nt: TGTGCCAGCAGCCTCGACAGCCGCACTGAAGCTTTCTTT

clone_size: -
d_call: -
v_call: TRBV5-6
j_call: TRBJ1-2
cdr3_aa: CASSLAGGYGYTF
cdr3_nt: TGTGCCAGCAGCTTGGCAGGAGGCTATGGCTACACCTTC

clone_size: -
d_call: -
v_call: TRBV28
j_call: TRBJ1-3
cdr3_aa: CASSFRGENTIYF
cdr3_nt: TGTGCCAGCAGTTTCCGGGGTGAAAACACCATATATTTT

clone_size: -
d_call: TRBD2
v_call: TRBV9
j_call: TRBJ2-7
cdr3_aa: CASSVGLREGSYEQYF
cdr3_nt: TGTGCCAGCAGCGTAGGCTTGCGGGAGGGCTCCTACGAGCAGTACTTC

clone_size: -
d_call: TRBD2
v_call: TRBV4-2
j_call: TRBJ2-7
cdr3_aa: CASSQGGGSGDEQYF
cdr3_nt: TGTGCCAGCAGCCAAGGGGGGGGGAGCGGCGACGAGCAGTACTTC

clone_size: -
d_call: TRBD2
v_call: TRBV19
j_call: TRBJ2-3
cdr3_aa: CASSIDTSGRATDTQYF
cdr3_nt: TGTGCCAGTAGTATAGATACTAGCGGGAGGGCCACAGATACGCAGTATTTT

clone_size: -
d_call: -
v_call: TRBV4-2
j_call: TRBJ2-7
cdr3_aa: CASSQGPQGTYEQYF
cdr3_nt: TGTGCCAGCAGCCAAGGCCCACAGGGCACATACGAGCAGTACTTC

clone_size: -
d_call: TRBD2
v_call: TRBV19
j_call: TRBJ2-1
cdr3_aa: CASSIRLAMHEQFF
cdr3_nt: TGTGCCAGTAGTATCCGACTAGCAATGCATGAGCAGTTCTTC

clone_size: -
d_call: -
v_call: TRBV14
j_call: TRBJ2-2
cdr3_aa: CASSQGTRALRNTGELFF
cdr3_nt: TGTGCCAGCAGCCAAGGTACCAGGGCCCTGAGGAACACCGGGGAGCTGTTTTTT

clone_size: -
d_call: TRBD1
v_call: TRBV6-5
j_call: TRBJ1-2
cdr3_aa: CASSLQGAIDGYTF
cdr3_nt: TGTGCCAGCAGCTTACAGGGGGCTATCGATGGCTACACCTTC

clone_size: once
d_call: -
v_call: TRBV5-6
j_call: TRBJ2-2
cdr3_aa: CASSSLTGELFF
cdr3_nt: TGTGCCAGCAGTTCTCTAACCGGGGAGCTGTTTTTT

clone_size: -
d_call: TRBD1
v_call: TRBV30
j_call: TRBJ2-5
cdr3_aa: CAWTGGIETQYF
cdr3_nt: TGTGCCTGGACAGGGGGTATCGAGACCCAGTACTTC

clone_size: -
d_call: -
v_call: TRBV10-1
j_call: TRBJ1-4
cdr3_aa: CASGNRSNEKLFF
cdr3_nt: TGCGCCAGCGGTAACCGGAGTAATGAAAAACTGTTTTTT

clone_size: -
d_call: TRBD2
v_call: TRBV7-2
j_call: TRBJ2-1
cdr3_aa: CASSLARTSPEQFF
cdr3_nt: TGTGCCAGCAGCTTAGCGCGGACTAGCCCTGAGCAGTTCTTC

clone_size: -
d_call: -
v_call: TRBV6-4
j_call: TRBJ1-5
cdr3_aa: CANPRYRQGNQPQHF
cdr3_nt: TGTGCCAACCCCCGATATCGGCAGGGAAATCAGCCCCAGCATTTT

clone_size: -
d_call: -
v_call: TRBV11-1
j_call: TRBJ2-7
cdr3_aa: CASSSGLESYEQYF
cdr3_nt: TGTGCCAGCAGCTCCGGACTGGAGTCCTACGAGCAGTACTTC

clone_size: once
d_call: TRBD1
v_call: TRBV5-1
j_call: TRBJ2-5
cdr3_aa: CASSPQGQGGETQYF
cdr3_nt: TGCGCCAGCAGCCCCCAGGGACAGGGAGGAGAGACCCAGTACTTC

clone_size: -
d_call: -
v_call: TRBV7-2
j_call: TRBJ1-2
cdr3_aa: CASSLAMSYGYTF
cdr3_nt: TGTGCCAGCAGCTTAGCCATGTCCTATGGCTACACCTTC

clone_size: -
d_call: TRBD2
v_call: TRBV5-1
j_call: TRBJ2-5
cdr3_aa: CASSQGLAGGYQETQYF
cdr3_nt: TGCGCCAGCAGCCAGGGACTAGCGGGGGGGTACCAAGAGACCCAGTACTTC

clone_size: -
d_call: -
v_call: TRBV11-2
j_call: TRBJ1-1
cdr3_aa: CASSMNRETEAFF
cdr3_nt: TGTGCCAGCAGCATGAACAGGGAGACCGAAGCTTTCTTT

clone_size: -
d_call: TRBD1
v_call: TRBV12-5
j_call: TRBJ2-7
cdr3_aa: CASAIEGTDYAYEQYF
cdr3_nt: TGTGCTAGTGCCATCGAAGGGACAGATTATGCCTACGAGCAGTACTTC